The 17 T cell receptor beta chains reported below all come from one sample, sequenced in a study of CD8+ T cells in alopecia areata. Extracted from the samples, RNA was reverse transcribed into cDNA to serve as the sequencing template. Here immunoSEQ multiplex PCR was the method, and the copy in TCRdb shows in-frame clones only, minus some. The data hold 150,000 to 200,000 clones, with 55% observed a single time. Sequencing was carried out using CD4+ T cells sorted from blood. Receptor source: a human donor in good health.

The sample holds one count of this clone. The V gene is TRBV5-1, the J gene TRBJ2-2, with a possible D match to TRBD2 (5 bases). The CDR3 runs 15 residues. Germline CDR1 SGHRS, CDR2 YFSETQ. Trimming cost V 5 bases and J 3 bases, with 14 bases left between them. The chain's CDR3 is CASRTNRDYTGELFF. CDR3 DNA: TGCGCCAGCAGGACTAACAGAGATTACACCGGGGAGCTGTTTTTT.

This rearrangement joins TRBV7-8 to TRBJ2-3, with unresolved D. Germline V gene data show CDR1 as SGHVS and CDR2 as FQNEAQ. The V end was cut by 0 bases, the J end by 4 bases, with 8 bases between. The CDR3 loop spans 14 amino acids. The CDR3 loop is CASSLAGVADTQYF. The CDR3 nucleotides are TGTGCCAGCAGCTTAGCGGGCGTGGCAGATACGCAGTATTTT.

V and J are TRBV30 and TRBJ1-1; D gene ambiguous. This CDR3 is built from 14 residues. Deletions cut 1 base from V and 1 base from J, with 10 bases between. Germline V gene lookup returns CDR1 GTSNPN and CDR2 SVGIG (reference sequence). CDR3 sequence: CAWSGRTPNTEAFF. The CDR3 bases are TGTGCCTGGAGTGGCCGGACCCCGAACACTGAAGCTTTCTTT.

The chain uses TRBV18 and TRBJ1-2; the match to TRBD1 covers 7 bases. Per germline, CDR1 KGHSH and CDR2 LQKENI. The CDR3 runs to 12 residues. After removal of 5 bases from V and 6 bases from J, the junction contained 3 bases not matched to a gene. CDR3 amino acids: CASSTQGNGYTF. The CDR3 bases are TGTGCCAGCTCAACACAGGGGAATGGCTACACCTTC.

This clone has only a few counts. The J gene is TRBJ2-5, the V gene TRBV29-1; 8 bases map to TRBD1. J gave up 9 bases and V 5 bases, and 14 bases lay outside the gene matches. CDR1 SQVTM and CDR2 ANQGSEA come from the germline V gene. The CDR3 extends over 14 amino acids. Here the CDR3 reads CSVRVGTGLSAQYF. Written as DNA, the CDR3 is TGCAGCGTTCGAGTGGGGACAGGCCTCTCGGCCCAGTACTTC.

This rearrangement joins TRBV5-1 to TRBJ2-1, with unresolved D. With 0 bases removed from V and 8 bases from J, the gap between germline ends came to 12 bases. Germline V gene sequence: CDR1 SGHRS, CDR2 YFSETQ. This CDR3 has 14 amino acids. The CDR3 DNA is TGCGCCAGCAGCTTGGGGAATCCTCGGGATGAGCAGTTCTTC. Amino acid sequence: CASSLGNPRDEQFF.

The genes are TRBV29-1 and TRBJ2-1; D remains unclear. Germline CDR1 SQVTM, CDR2 ANQGSEA. V was shortened by 5 bases and J by 0 bases, with 8 bases between the two germline ends. This CDR3 has 13 amino acids. The CDR3 reads CSVPRASYNEQFF. DNA for the CDR3: TGCAGCGTTCCCCGGGCCTCCTACAATGAGCAGTTCTTC.

The V gene is TRBV7-3, the J gene TRBJ1-1, with D possibly matching TRBD1 (6 bases). Germline V gives CDR1 SGHTA, CDR2 FQGTGA. CDR3 length: 13 amino acids. Trimming took off 6 bases at V and 1 base at J, with 9 bases between the two ends. CDR3: CASRLGGNTEAFF. CDR3 nucleotide sequence: TGTGCCAGCAGGCTAGGGGGGAACACTGAAGCTTTCTTT.

The V call is TRBV4-1, the J call TRBJ2-1, with D possibly being TRBD2 (6 bases). The germline V and J ends were trimmed by 0 bases and 12 bases, with 15 bases remaining between them. The germline V gene has CDR1 MGHRA and CDR2 YSYEKL. This CDR3 region has 14 residues. CDR3 amino acids: CASSQEEGGGRQFF. DNA of the CDR3: TGCGCCAGCAGCCAAGAAGAGGGCGGAGGGAGGCAGTTCTTC.

The V gene is TRBV28, the J gene TRBJ1-1; D gene unclear. The ends were cut back, 5 bases at V and 4 bases at J, with 8 bases in the middle. The CDR3 spans 12 residues. Per the germline V gene, CDR1 is MDHEN and CDR2 is SYDVKM. The CDR3 DNA reads as TGTGCCAGCAGTGCGGTGGCCACTGAAGCTTTCTTT. It codes for CASSAVATEAFF.

The sample holds a few counts of this clone. J is TRBJ2-3 and V is TRBV7-6; 11 bases line up with TRBD2. CDR3 length equals 15 residues. The V gene end was trimmed by 5 bases and the J gene end by 2 bases; junction bases not matched to a gene: 3. The germline gives CDR1 SGHVS, CDR2 FNYEAQ. DNA for the CDR3: TGTGCCAGCAGCCCGACTAGCGGGATCACAGATACGCAGTATTTT. This codes for CASSPTSGITDTQYF. Full variable domain (outside the CDR3, taken from reference TRBV7-6 and TRBJ2-3): GAGVSQSPRYKVTKRGQDVALRCDPISGHVSLYWYRQALGQGPEFLTYFNYEAQQDKSGLPNDRFSAERPEGSISTLTIQRTEQRDSAMYRCASSPTSGITDTQYFGPGTRLTVL.

The chain recombines TRBV7-8 with TRBJ1-2; a possible D gene is TRBD1 (5 bases). Trimming stripped 2 bases from V and 7 bases from J, with 17 bases between. CDR1 is SGHVS and CDR2 is FQNEAQ in the germline V gene. CDR3 length: 15 residues. The CDR3 reads CASSLISEGLGGYTF. CDR3 DNA: TGTGCCAGCAGCTTAATTTCAGAGGGGTTAGGTGGCTACACCTTC.

The V call is TRBV29-1, the J call TRBJ1-1; 8 bases line up with TRBD1. The CDR3 is 13 residues long. With 5 bases clipped from V and 0 bases from J, the junction kept 2 bases outside the gene matches. Germline-derived CDR1 and CDR2 are SQVTM and ANQGSEA. The CDR3 nucleotides are TGCAGCGTTCGGGACAGGATGAACACTGAAGCTTTCTTT. It translates to CSVRDRMNTEAFF.

This clone has only a few counts. This chain joins TRBV14 and TRBJ1-2; no clear D. Trimming took off 4 bases at V and 8 bases at J, with 14 bases between the two ends. Looked up from germline, CDR1 is SGHDN and CDR2 is FVKESK. This CDR3 has 13 residues. CDR3 region: CASSPRRGTGYTF. In DNA, the CDR3 is TGTGCCAGCAGCCCGCGCCGGGGAACCGGCTACACCTTC.

The genes are TRBV30 and TRBJ1-5, with D possibly TRBD1 on 5 matching bases. The V and J ends lost 2 bases and 6 bases respectively, with 14 bases between them. The CDR3 covers 14 residues. Germline V gene data show CDR1 as GTSNPN and CDR2 as SVGIG (reference sequence). The CDR3, as DNA: TGTGCCTGGAGTCCCGTGGGAAGGGGTCAGCCCCAGCATTTT. The encoded protein is CAWSPVGRGQPQHF.

In this sample, this clone turned up a few times. The genes are TRBV28 and TRBJ1-1; D gene unclear. The CDR3 totals 13 residues. CDR1 and CDR2 from the germline V gene are MDHEN and SYDVKM. Trimming cost V 6 bases and J 4 bases, with 12 bases left between them. CDR3 DNA: TGTGCCAGCAGCCCGAATGAGGTCACTGAAGCTTTCTTT. This translates into CASSPNEVTEAFF.

This clone was detected once. The J gene is TRBJ2-1, the V gene TRBV6-5, with D possibly matching TRBD2 (5 bases). Germline V gene lookup returns CDR1 MNHEY and CDR2 SVGAGI. The CDR3 has 13 residues. V was cut by 7 bases and J by 0 bases, with 7 bases left in between. The CDR3 DNA follows: TGTGCCAGCATGAGGGACTCCTACAATGAGCAGTTCTTC. This sequence encodes CASMRDSYNEQFF.